The 8 T cell receptor beta chains in this list originate from one sample, sequenced in a study of blood T cell repertoires in COVID-19. Using immunoSEQ multiplex PCR, the repertoire was profiled, and TCRdb retains in-frame clones only, with some absent. The data contain fewer than 350,000 clones, around 86% of them singletons. Sequencing was done on a sample of peripheral blood. All receptors derive from a woman younger than 45 who had recovered from COVID-19.

V is TRBV10-1 and J is TRBJ1-1; D gene uncertain. Germline V gene lookup returns CDR1 WNHNN and CDR2 SYGVQD (reference sequence). This CDR3 has 12 amino acids. V lost 5 bases and J lost 1, with 5 bases in between. The CDR3 spells CASSTENTEAFF. DNA for the CDR3: TGCGCCAGCAGTACTGAGAACACTGAAGCTTTCTTT.

The V gene is TRBV2, the J gene TRBJ1-1; 8 bases agree with TRBD1. Germline V gene sequence: CDR1 SNHLY, CDR2 FYNNEI. The length of the CDR3 is 14 residues. V gave up 1 base and J gave up 7 bases; unmatched junction bases: 5. Written as DNA, the CDR3 is TGTGCCAGCAGTGAAGAAGGGACAGGAATTGAAGCTTTCTTT. Amino acid sequence: CASSEEGTGIEAFF. The whole variable domain, remainder taken from reference TRBV2 and TRBJ1-1, is EPEVTQTPSHQVTQMGQEVILRCVPISNHLYFYWYRQILGQKVEFLVSFYNNEISEKSEIFDDQFSVERPDGSNFTLKIRSTKLEDSAMYFCASSEEGTGIEAFFGQGTRLTVV.

This chain links TRBV6-5 with TRBJ2-7, with D possibly matching TRBD2 (7 bases). CDR1 and CDR2 from the germline V gene are MNHEY and SVGAGI. The CDR3 is 15 residues long. V dropped 8 bases and J dropped 0 bases, with 17 bases sitting between them. In nucleotides, the CDR3 is TGTGCCAGCCAGAGGGGAGGGGGGGGCTCCTACGAGCAGTACTTC. Translated: CASQRGGGGSYEQYF.

The V gene is TRBV19, the J gene TRBJ1-5; 7 bases agree with TRBD1. Germline CDR1 and CDR2: LNHDA and SQIVND (reference sequence). J lost 4 bases, V lost 4 bases, and 7 bases had no gene match. The CDR3 has 15 amino acids. The CDR3 is CASSTGGQQNQPQHF. The CDR3 nucleotides are TGTGCCAGTAGTACCGGGGGACAGCAAAATCAGCCCCAGCATTTT.

The chain links TRBV4-1 to TRBJ1-3; unclear D gene. Germline V gene lookup returns CDR1 MGHRA and CDR2 YSYEKL. The germline V and J ends were trimmed by 1 base and 0 bases, with 10 bases remaining between them. CDR3 length equals 16 residues. The DNA of the CDR3 is TGCGCCAGCAGCCAAGTCAGGCTTATCTCTGGAAACACCATATATTTT. Protein: CASSQVRLISGNTIYF.

The rearrangement joins TRBV12-3 or TRBV12-4 to TRBJ1-5; D is ambiguous. This CDR3 region has 13 residues. V lost 2 bases and J 7 bases, leaving 9 bases between the germline ends. CDR3: CASSLSGGQPQHF. CDR3 sequence (DNA): TGTGCCAGCAGTTTATCGGGAGGCCAGCCCCAGCATTTT.

The gene calls are TRBV7-2 and TRBJ1-5; unclear D gene. Germline V CDR1 and CDR2: SGHTA, FQGNSA. The CDR3 loop spans 15 amino acids. The V and J ends lost 3 bases and 0 bases respectively, with 9 bases between them. The CDR3 DNA reads TGTGCCAGCAGCTTGCGCAGCGATAGCAATCAGCCCCAGCATTTT. Translating gives CASSLRSDSNQPQHF.

V is TRBV4-3 and J is TRBJ1-2; a possible D gene is TRBD1 (5 bases). Between the trimmed V and J ends, which lost 0 bases and 4 bases, there was a span of 9 bases. The germline CDR1 and CDR2 sequences are LGHNA and YSLEER. The CDR3 is 14 residues long. The chain's CDR3 is CASSQDWQGYGYTF. CDR3 DNA: TGCGCCAGCAGCCAAGATTGGCAGGGCTATGGCTACACCTTC.